This T cell receptor (beta chain) was recorded in a study of T cells of healthy individuals. The CDR3 spans 14 residues. V was clipped by 6 bases and J by 5 bases; unmatched bases: 6. TCRdb re-called the 5' RACE reads with MiXCR, one entry per CDR3 protein. The sample includes approximately 52,000 distinct CDR3 sequences, roughly 14% of them seen just once. This sequence originates from a human donor in good health. The chain has TRBV12-3 or TRBV12-4 and TRBJ2-1; 8 positions agree with TRBD2. The CDR3 DNA is TGTGCCAGCAGACCCCCACTAGCGGACAATGAGCAGTTCTTC. This gives the protein CASRPPLADNEQFF.